Following are 27 T cell receptor beta chains from one sample sequenced in a study of CD8 T cells in Susac syndrome. Random hexamers were used to reverse transcribe an amount of roughly 0.45 to 1 ug RNA. TCRdb fed the immunoSEQ multiplex PCR reads into MiXCR, producing one record per CDR3 protein. The table includes 250,000 to 300,000 distinct CDR3 sequences, about nine tenths detected once. Sequencing was carried out using CD8+ T cells from PBMCs. The origin of the receptors is a human donor with multiple sclerosis.

Regarding this clonotype: The junction departs from the called germline gene at one end, perhaps through a read error. This rearrangement joins TRBV18 to TRBJ2-7; a weak D match, TRBD2 (5 bases). Germline V gene data show CDR1 as KGHSH and CDR2 as LQKENI. The CDR3 sequence is 13 residues long. The CDR3, as DNA: TGTGCCAGCTCTCCACCGGGATTCGGGGAGCAGTACTTC. Its translation is CASSPPGFGEQYF.

This clonotype was counted a single time. V usage is TRBV4-2 and J usage is TRBJ1-1; D unclear. Trimming removed 0 bases from V and 4 bases from J, with 15 bases in between. Germline V gene sequence: CDR1 LGHNA, CDR2 YNFKEQ. This CDR3 region has 16 residues. This CDR3 is CASSQDEIGIGTEAFF. CDR3 nucleotides: TGTGCCAGCAGCCAAGATGAAATAGGGATTGGCACTGAAGCTTTCTTT.

The rearrangement uses TRBV25-1 and TRBJ1-2, with D possibly being TRBD1 (5 bases). The CDR3 extends over 14 amino acids. V lost 3 bases and J lost 3, with 11 bases in between. Germline CDR1 is MGHDK and CDR2 is SYGVNS. The CDR3 here is CASSDWTSDYGYTF. CDR3 nucleotides: TGTGCCAGCAGTGACTGGACATCAGACTATGGCTACACCTTC.

The CDR3 nucleotides read TGTGCCAGTAGTATGGGACAGGGCCAGTACGGGCAGTTCTTC. Encoded protein: CASSMGQGQYGQFF. The chain couples TRBV19 to TRBJ2-1; 9 bases are a match to TRBD1. CDR1 LNHDA and CDR2 SQIVND come from the germline V gene (reference sequence). This CDR3 comprises 14 residues. Trimming removed 3 bases from V and 12 bases from J; junction bases left unmatched: 9.

This chain uses TRBV6-1 with TRBJ2-5, with D maybe TRBD2 (6 bases). The CDR3 is made up of 12 amino acids. V lost 8 bases to trimming and J lost 1 base, with 8 bases between them. Germline CDR1 reads MNHNS; CDR2 reads SASEGT. The chain's CDR3 is CASWDFQETQYF. In nucleotides, the CDR3 is TGTGCCAGCTGGGACTTCCAAGAGACCCAGTACTTC.

J is TRBJ2-7 and V is TRBV4-3, with D maybe TRBD1 (5 bases). Trimming removed 5 bases from V and 7 bases from J, with 12 bases in between. In germline, CDR1 is LGHNA, CDR2 YSLEER. The CDR3 has 12 residues. The CDR3 DNA is TGCGCCAGCAGCTCAGGGTCGAGGGAGCAGTACTTC. Translated, it gives CASSSGSREQYF.

CDR3 DNA: TGCAGTGCTAGAGATTCGTGGGAGTCAAACTACGAGCAGTACTTC. Translating gives CSARDSWESNYEQYF. The chain carries TRBV20-1 and TRBJ2-7; D may be TRBD2 (5 bases). CDR1 DFQATT and CDR2 SNEGSKA come from the germline V gene (reference sequence). The CDR3 runs to 15 residues. The germline V and J ends were trimmed by 0 bases and 3 bases, with 15 bases remaining between them.

The rearrangement uses TRBV7-6 and TRBJ2-7, with TRBD2 matching over 12 bases. V shed 5 bases, J shed 3 bases, and the junction held 14 bases outside the gene matches. The CDR3 is 18 amino acids. Germline V CDR1 and CDR2: SGHVS, FNYEAQ. CDR3 protein: CASSPGLAGTDLSYEQYF. CDR3 bases: TGTGCCAGCAGCCCAGGACTAGCGGGGACAGACTTGAGCTACGAGCAGTACTTC.

This chain links TRBV2 with TRBJ1-5, with TRBD1 identical over 11 bases. The CDR3 covers 15 residues. V was pared by 6 bases and J by 3 bases, with 4 bases of the junction left unmatched. Germline CDR1 SNHLY, CDR2 FYNNEI. CDR3 sequence reads: CASRRTGGFNQPQHF. In DNA, the CDR3 is TGTGCCAGCAGACGGACAGGGGGCTTCAATCAGCCCCAGCATTTT.

The V and J genes are TRBV29-1 and TRBJ2-7; TRBD2 agrees at 7 bases. CDR1 is SQVTM and CDR2 is ANQGSEA in the germline V gene. CDR3 length: 12 residues. Trimming cost V 4 bases and J 4 bases; bases outside gene matches: 4. The CDR3 reads CSVVAGEYEQYF. Here the CDR3 DNA reads TGCAGCGTTGTGGCGGGAGAATACGAGCAGTACTTC.

The rearrangement links TRBV29-1 to TRBJ2-1, with TRBD2 as a possible D gene (6 bases). CDR1 is SQVTM and CDR2 is ANQGSEA in the germline V gene. The CDR3 spans 14 residues. Trimming left V 5 bases short and J 5 bases short, with 16 bases between. The CDR3 region has the DNA TGCAGCGTTTTGGCGGGGAGGTTTCACAATGAGCAGTTCTTC. This codes for CSVLAGRFHNEQFF.

V usage is TRBV20-1 and J usage is TRBJ1-4, with D possibly TRBD1 on 5 matching bases. The germline CDR1 and CDR2 sequences are DFQATT and SNEGSKA (reference sequence). V was shortened by 6 bases and J by 2 bases, with 22 bases between the two germline ends. The CDR3 has 17 amino acids. The DNA of the CDR3 is TGCAGTGCGGAAATCCGGGACGACCGGGGGACTAATGAAAAACTGTTTTTT. This sequence encodes CSAEIRDDRGTNEKLFF.

The chain is built from TRBV24-1 and TRBJ2-1; D gene ambiguous. V was cut by 0 bases and J by 0 bases, with 8 bases left in between. CDR3 length: 16 residues. CDR1 is KGHDR and CDR2 is SFDVKD in the germline V gene. The chain's CDR3 is CATSDLQRSSYNEQFF. For the CDR3, the DNA is TGTGCCACCAGTGATTTGCAAAGGAGCTCCTACAATGAGCAGTTCTTC.

This clonotype occurred a few times. The CDR3 reads CASSSLSGELFF. The CDR3 nucleotides are TGTGCCAGCAGCTCCTTAAGCGGGGAGCTGTTTTTT. This rearrangement joins TRBV7-9 to TRBJ2-2; no firm D call. CDR3 length: 12 residues. The V end was cut by 4 bases, the J end by 7 bases, with 7 bases between. Germline-derived CDR1 and CDR2 are SEHNR and FQNEAQ (reference sequence). Based on the CDR3 plus reference TRBV7-9 and TRBJ2-2, the full variable domain is DTGVSQNPRHKITKRGQNVTFRCDPISEHNRLYWYRQTLGQGPEFLTYFQNEAQLEKSRLLSDRFSAERPKGSFSTLEIQRTEQGDSAMYLCASSSLSGELFFGEGSRLTVL.

V gene TRBV20-1 combines with J gene TRBJ2-7; D unresolved. Per germline, CDR1 DFQATT and CDR2 SNEGSKA (reference sequence). CDR3 length: 13 amino acids. V was cut by 4 bases and J by 2 bases, with 12 bases left in between. The CDR3 DNA sequence: TGCAGTGCTAAGGGTTATGAGGCCTACGAGCAGTACTTC. Translated, it gives CSAKGYEAYEQYF.

This rearrangement joins TRBV12-3 or TRBV12-4 to TRBJ1-5; no definite D call. Trimming pared 1 base from V and 2 bases from J, leaving 9 bases between. The CDR3 sequence is 15 residues long. The CDR3, as DNA: TGTGCCAGCAGTTTAGAGCGGGTCGGCAATCAGCCCCAGCATTTT. Amino acid sequence: CASSLERVGNQPQHF.

The genes are TRBV10-3 and TRBJ2-3, with TRBD2 identical over 11 bases. Looked up from germline, CDR1 is ENHRY and CDR2 is SYGVKD. Trimming cost V 2 bases and J 2 bases; bases outside gene matches: 9. The CDR3 is 18 amino acids. In DNA, the CDR3 is TGTGCCATCAGTGAGCCGGGACTAGCGGAGATAAACACAGATACGCAGTATTTT. Amino acids: CAISEPGLAEINTDTQYF.

This chain joins TRBV30 and TRBJ2-7; 10 nucleotides line up with TRBD2. CDR3 size: 14 residues. CDR1 is GTSNPN, CDR2 SVGIG, per germline (reference sequence). After removal of 4 bases from V and 5 bases from J, the junction contained 8 bases not matched to a gene. CDR3 DNA: TGTGCCTGGAATCCTAGCGGGGGTGGGAACGAGCAGTACTTC. It codes for CAWNPSGGGNEQYF.

This chain links TRBV20-1 with TRBJ2-1, with D maybe TRBD2 (6 bases). CDR3 size: 13 residues. Trimming shortened V by 3 bases and J by 9 bases, and 15 bases separated the two germline ends. CDR1 and CDR2 from the germline V gene are DFQATT and SNEGSKA (reference sequence). Here the CDR3 DNA reads TGCAGTGCTAGTTGGAGTTTGGGGGGTGAGCAGTTCTTC. Its translation: CSASWSLGGEQFF.

This chain joins TRBV12-3 or TRBV12-4 and TRBJ2-3; D is possibly TRBD2 (5 bases). Trimming pared 6 bases from V and 0 bases from J, leaving 16 bases between. CDR3 length: 16 amino acids. The CDR3 sequence: CASSLGSESSTDTQYF. CDR3 sequence (DNA): TGTGCCAGCAGCCTTGGGAGTGAGAGTAGCACAGATACGCAGTATTTT.

The rearrangement joins TRBV7-9 to TRBJ2-7; TRBD2 matches at 11 bases. Germline assignment: CDR1 SEHNR and CDR2 FQNEAQ (reference sequence). The CDR3 loop spans 13 amino acids. J gave up 5 bases and V 5 bases, and 2 bases lay outside the gene matches. The CDR3 DNA reads TGTGCCAGCAGCGTACTAGCGGGAGACGAGCAGTACTTC. It specifies CASSVLAGDEQYF.

The chain couples TRBV20-1 to TRBJ2-7, with 8 bases aligning to TRBD1. V was clipped by 6 bases and J by 4 bases; unmatched bases: 8. CDR1 and CDR2 from the germline V gene are DFQATT and SNEGSKA (reference sequence). The CDR3 runs to 13 residues. The CDR3 protein is CSAVDRENYEQYF. CDR3 DNA sequence: TGCAGTGCCGTGGACAGGGAAAATTACGAGCAGTACTTC.

J is TRBJ2-7 and V is TRBV7-2, with D hard to call. Trimming took off 2 bases at V and 2 bases at J, with 7 bases between the two ends. Per the germline V gene, CDR1 is SGHTA and CDR2 is FQGNSA. CDR3 length: 13 residues. CDR3 DNA: TGTGCCAGCAGCTTAAACGGACCCTACGAGCAGTACTTC. Amino acid sequence: CASSLNGPYEQYF.

The chain couples TRBV30 to TRBJ2-1; 7 nucleotides align to TRBD2. The CDR3 is 15 amino acids. Per the germline V gene, CDR1 is GTSNPN and CDR2 is SVGIG (reference sequence). The V segment lost 3 bases and the J segment 4 bases; nucleotides outside the gene matches: 9. The CDR3 spells CAWRSFSSGYNEQFF. The CDR3 coding sequence is TGTGCCTGGAGAAGTTTTTCTAGCGGTTACAATGAGCAGTTCTTC.

In nucleotides, the CDR3 is TGTGCCAGCAGCTCGGGACAGAACCTATACAATGAGCAGTTCTTC. Protein sequence: CASSSGQNLYNEQFF. The V gene is TRBV7-6, the J gene TRBJ2-1; TRBD1 aligns across 7 bases. The CDR3 covers 15 residues. V shed 4 bases, J shed 4 bases, and the junction held 7 bases outside the gene matches. The germline V gene encodes CDR1 SGHVS and CDR2 FNYEAQ.

The rearrangement links TRBV12-3 or TRBV12-4 to TRBJ2-1, with D possibly matching TRBD1 (7 bases). CDR3 length: 13 residues. Trimming took 10 bases from V and 5 from J, leaving 15 bases between them. The CDR3 region has the DNA TGTGCCACCCAGGGGGGTACTGACAATGAGCAGTTCTTC. Its protein product is CATQGGTDNEQFF.

With respect to this clonotype: One junction end does not reproduce the germline sequence, and a read error may be involved. This sequence joins TRBV7-7 and TRBJ1-3, with no clear D. Germline values: CDR1 SSHAT, CDR2 FNYEAQ (reference sequence). This CDR3 contains 14 residues. The CDR3 DNA reads as TGTGCTAGCAGCCCTAGTCTGATTGGAAACACCATATATTTT. It encodes CASSPSLIGNTIYF.